This T cell receptor (beta chain) was sequenced during a study of post-analysis software for immune sequencing data. Study-level information: The patients showed relapsing-remitting, secondary progressive and progressive-relapsing multiple sclerosis courses. Broader study findings: Multiple sclerosis patients had significantly lower normalized Chao1 diversity than controls. Five TRBV segments, including TRBV5-6, TRBV5-1 and TRBV20-1, were more frequent in patients than controls. With F measure, samples from one preparation batch clustered together strongly.

Comment on this clonotype: What it recognizes is unknown.

V was trimmed by 6 bases and J by 2 bases, leaving 21 bases between them. The CDR3 totals 17 residues. Germline V gives CDR1 MNHEY, CDR2 SMNVEV (reference sequence). Prepared libraries of TCR beta cDNA carried unique molecular identifiers. TCRdb passed the PCR reads through MiXCR, listing each CDR3 protein once. Among roughly 730,000 distinct CDR3 sequences listed, less than 35% were seen once. The material sequenced was blood. The clonotype was recovered from a girl under 18 with multiple sclerosis. The chain is built from TRBV27 and TRBJ2-3; perhaps TRBD2 as D (6 bases). In DNA form, the CDR3 reads TGTGCCAGCAGATCCTTTTACGGCGCGGGGACCACAGATACGCAGTATTTT. Its protein product is CASRSFYGAGTTDTQYF.